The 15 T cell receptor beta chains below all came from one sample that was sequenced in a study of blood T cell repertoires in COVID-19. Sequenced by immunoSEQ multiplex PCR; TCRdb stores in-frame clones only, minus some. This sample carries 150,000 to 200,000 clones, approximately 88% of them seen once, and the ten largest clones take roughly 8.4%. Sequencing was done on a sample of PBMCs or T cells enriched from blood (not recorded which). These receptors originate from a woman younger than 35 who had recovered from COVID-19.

The CDR3 DNA sequence: TGTGCCAGCAGTTACGCCAGCGGGGCATCAGATACGCAGTATTTT. Translation gives CASSYASGASDTQYF. The chain has TRBV6-5 and TRBJ2-3, with 7 bases that match TRBD2. V shed 2 bases, J shed 4 bases, and the junction held 6 bases outside the gene matches. Germline-derived CDR1 and CDR2 are MNHEY and SVGAGI. The CDR3 has 15 amino acids.

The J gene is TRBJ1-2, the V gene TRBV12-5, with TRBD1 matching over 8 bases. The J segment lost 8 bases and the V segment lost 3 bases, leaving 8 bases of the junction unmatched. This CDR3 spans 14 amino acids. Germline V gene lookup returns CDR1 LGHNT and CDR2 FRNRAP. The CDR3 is CASGLSGGGRGYTF. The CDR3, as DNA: TGTGCTAGTGGTTTATCAGGGGGCGGAAGAGGCTACACCTTC.

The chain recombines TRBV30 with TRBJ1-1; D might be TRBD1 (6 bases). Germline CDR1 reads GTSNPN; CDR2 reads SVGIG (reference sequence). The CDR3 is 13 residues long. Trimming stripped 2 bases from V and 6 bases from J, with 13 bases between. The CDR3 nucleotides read TGTGCCTGGAGTACAGGGAAGCCCCCTGAAGCTTTCTTT. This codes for CAWSTGKPPEAFF.

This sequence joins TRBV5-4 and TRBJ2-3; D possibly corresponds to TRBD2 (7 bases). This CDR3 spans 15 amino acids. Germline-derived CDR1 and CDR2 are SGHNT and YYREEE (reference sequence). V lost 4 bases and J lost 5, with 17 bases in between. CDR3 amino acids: CASSRRGGAEDTQYF. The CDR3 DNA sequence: TGTGCCAGCAGCCGGAGGGGGGGGGCGGAAGATACGCAGTATTTT.

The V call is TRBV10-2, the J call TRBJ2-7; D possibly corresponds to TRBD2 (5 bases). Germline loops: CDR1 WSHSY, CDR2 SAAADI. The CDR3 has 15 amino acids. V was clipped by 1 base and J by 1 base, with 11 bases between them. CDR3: CASSEWFRGSYEQYF. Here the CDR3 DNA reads TGCGCCAGCAGTGAGTGGTTCCGGGGATCCTACGAGCAGTACTTC.

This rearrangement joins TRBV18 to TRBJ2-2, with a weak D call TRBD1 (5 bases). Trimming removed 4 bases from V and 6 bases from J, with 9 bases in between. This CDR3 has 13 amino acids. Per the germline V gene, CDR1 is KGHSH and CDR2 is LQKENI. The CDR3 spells CASSLRVPGELFF. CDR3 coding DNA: TGTGCCAGCTCACTCAGGGTTCCCGGGGAGCTGTTTTTT. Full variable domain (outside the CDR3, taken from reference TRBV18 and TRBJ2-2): NAGVMQNPRHLVRRRGQEARLRCSPMKGHSHVYWYRQLPEEGLKFMVYLQKENIIDESGMPKERFSAEFPKEGPSILRIQQVVRGDSAAYFCASSLRVPGELFFGEGSRLTVL.

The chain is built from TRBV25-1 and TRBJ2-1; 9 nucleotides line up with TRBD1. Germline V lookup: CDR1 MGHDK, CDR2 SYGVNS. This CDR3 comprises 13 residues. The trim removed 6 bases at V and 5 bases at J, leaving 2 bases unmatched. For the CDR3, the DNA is TGTGCCAGCAGACAGGGGGCAAACAATGAGCAGTTCTTC. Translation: CASRQGANNEQFF.

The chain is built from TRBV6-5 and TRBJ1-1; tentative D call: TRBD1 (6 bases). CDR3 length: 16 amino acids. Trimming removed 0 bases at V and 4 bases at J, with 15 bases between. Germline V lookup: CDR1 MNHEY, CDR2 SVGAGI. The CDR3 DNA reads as TGTGCCAGCAGTTACTCGGGGTCTAGGGGGACCACTGAAGCTTTCTTT. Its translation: CASSYSGSRGTTEAFF.

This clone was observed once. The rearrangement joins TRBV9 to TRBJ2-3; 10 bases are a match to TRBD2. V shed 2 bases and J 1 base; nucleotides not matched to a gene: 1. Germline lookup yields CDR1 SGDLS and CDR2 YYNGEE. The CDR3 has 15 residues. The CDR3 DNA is TGTGCCAGCAGCGTTCTAGCGGGGGGCACAGATACGCAGTATTTT. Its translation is CASSVLAGGTDTQYF. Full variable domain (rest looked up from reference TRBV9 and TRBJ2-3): DSGVTQTPKHLITATGQRVTLRCSPRSGDLSVYWYQQSLDQGLQFLIQYYNGEERAKGNILERFSAQQFPDLHSELNLSSLELGDSALYFCASSVLAGGTDTQYFGPGTRLTVL.

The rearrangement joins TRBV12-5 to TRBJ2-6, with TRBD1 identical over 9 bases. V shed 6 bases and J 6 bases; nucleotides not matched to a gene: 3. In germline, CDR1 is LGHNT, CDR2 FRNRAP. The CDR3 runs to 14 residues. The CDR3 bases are TGTGCTAGTGGAGGGGACAGGGAGGCCAACGTCCTGACTTTC. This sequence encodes CASGGDREANVLTF.

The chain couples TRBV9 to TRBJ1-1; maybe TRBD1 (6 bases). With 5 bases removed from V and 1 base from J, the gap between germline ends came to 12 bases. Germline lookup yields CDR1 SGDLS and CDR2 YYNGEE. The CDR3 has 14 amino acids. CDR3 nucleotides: TGTGCCAGCAGTCCGGGACAATGGAACACTGAAGCTTTCTTT. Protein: CASSPGQWNTEAFF.

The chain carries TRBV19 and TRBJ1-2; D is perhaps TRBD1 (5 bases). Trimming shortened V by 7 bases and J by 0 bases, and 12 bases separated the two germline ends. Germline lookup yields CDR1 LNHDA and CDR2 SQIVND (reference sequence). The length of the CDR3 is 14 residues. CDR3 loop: CASNQGPANYGYTF. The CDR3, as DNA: TGTGCCAGTAACCAGGGTCCCGCTAACTATGGCTACACCTTC.

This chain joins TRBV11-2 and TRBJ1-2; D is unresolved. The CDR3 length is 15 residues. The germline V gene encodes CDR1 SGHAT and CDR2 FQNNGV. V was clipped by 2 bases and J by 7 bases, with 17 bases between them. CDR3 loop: CASSLYPPRSGGYTF. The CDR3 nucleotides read TGTGCCAGCAGCTTATATCCACCCCGGTCCGGTGGCTACACCTTC.

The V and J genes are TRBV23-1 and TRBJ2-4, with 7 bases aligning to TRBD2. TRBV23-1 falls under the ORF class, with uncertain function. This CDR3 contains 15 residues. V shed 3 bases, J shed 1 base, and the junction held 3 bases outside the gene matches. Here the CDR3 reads CASSHGGMAKNIQYF. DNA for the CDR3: TGCGCCAGCAGTCACGGGGGGATGGCCAAAAACATTCAGTACTTC.

The CDR3 DNA is TGTGCCAGCAGTTTAGACAGGACCAATTCCTATGGCTACACCTTC. The encoded protein is CASSLDRTNSYGYTF. The rearrangement uses TRBV28 and TRBJ1-2, with D possibly being TRBD1 (6 bases). The length of the CDR3 is 15 residues. The germline CDR1 and CDR2 sequences are MDHEN and SYDVKM. V lost 2 bases and J lost 4, with 14 bases in between.